A single sample gave rise to the 19 T cell receptor beta chains below, sequenced in a study of Graves' ophthalmopathy and Graves' hyperthyroidism. Scientists amplified the TCR beta CDR3 regions from RNA transcripts. First-round RT-PCR relied on HTBI primers, and a second-round multiplex PCR came next. Using its own MiXCR run on the multiplex PCR reads, TCRdb lists one record per CDR3 protein. The sample lists about 48,000 distinct CDR3 sequences; over 45% were seen once. Sequencing input: peripheral blood. All receptors derive from an adult man with Graves' ophthalmopathy.

This clonotype was seen only once. V is TRBV20-1 and J is TRBJ2-5, with a possible D match to TRBD2 (7 bases). There are 14 residues in the CDR3. CDR1 is DFQATT and CDR2 is SNEGSKA in the germline V gene (reference sequence). The V gene lost 1 base and the J gene lost 5 bases, with 14 bases spanning the gap. The CDR3 DNA reads TGCAGTGCTAGAGGACTAAGGGGGGGGGAGACCCAGTACTTC. It is translated as CSARGLRGGETQYF.

The chain combines TRBV12-3 or TRBV12-4 with TRBJ1-2; 12 bases match TRBD1. After removal of 7 bases from V and 8 bases from J, the junction contained 5 bases not matched to a gene. The CDR3 has 13 amino acids. The CDR3 protein is CASTPGQGAGYTF. In DNA form, the CDR3 reads TGTGCCAGCACCCCGGGACAGGGGGCGGGCTACACCTTC.

V usage is TRBV6-1 and J usage is TRBJ2-7; tentative D call: TRBD1 (5 bases). Germline V gene sequence: CDR1 MNHNS, CDR2 SASEGT. CDR3 size: 12 residues. The V end was cut by 7 bases, the J end by 7 bases, with 14 bases between. CDR3 sequence (DNA): TGTGCCAGCACCCAGGGCCTTGAGGAGCAGTACTTC. This gives the protein CASTQGLEEQYF.

The sample holds many counts of this clonotype. The J gene is TRBJ2-5, the V gene TRBV19; D remains unclear. The CDR3 is 10 amino acids. V lost 8 bases, J lost 0 bases, and 1 base lay in between. Germline loops: CDR1 LNHDA, CDR2 SQIVND (reference sequence). The CDR3 loop is CASDQETQYF. The CDR3, as DNA: TGTGCCAGTGACCAAGAGACCCAGTACTTC. The entire variable domain, with the rest obtained from reference TRBV19 and TRBJ2-5, is as follows: DGGITQSPKYLFRKEGQNVTLSCEQNLNHDAMYWYRQDPGQGLRLIYYSQIVNDFQKGDIAEGYSVSREKKESFPLTVTSAQKNPTAFYLCASDQETQYFGPGTRLLVL.

As concerns this clonotype: One junction end does not reproduce the germline sequence, and a read error may be involved. This chain joins TRBV20-1 and TRBJ2-2; D is perhaps TRBD1 or TRBD2 (5 bases each). This CDR3 is 14 amino acids long. Germline CDR1 and CDR2: DFQATT and SNEGSKA (reference sequence). In DNA, the CDR3 is TGCAGTGCCCTGGGGACGGTGAACATCGGGGAGCTGTTTTTT. The encoded protein is CSALGTVNIGELFF.

Turning to this clonotype: As the CDR3 is not closed by the conserved phenylalanine or tryptophan, this likely results from a read error. The DNA is omitted, as the CDR3 cannot be located on it reliably, and the CDR3 follows TCRdb's listing. The chain links TRBV7-3 to TRBJ2-5; whether TRBD1, the table's D call, matches the DNA was not checked. Looked up from germline, CDR1 is SGHTA and CDR2 is FQGTGA. The CDR3 numbers 15 amino acids, ends counted. CDR3: CASSQDAMGPYEQCC.

This chain links TRBV5-4 with TRBJ2-5; TRBD2 aligns across 8 bases. This CDR3 is built from 15 residues. The germline V gene has CDR1 SGHNT and CDR2 YYREEE (reference sequence). Trimming at V came to 4 bases and at J to 4 bases, leaving 9 bases not matched to a gene. The CDR3 loop reads CASSPGGGRPETQYF. CDR3 DNA: TGTGCCAGCAGCCCGGGGGGGGGCCGGCCAGAGACCCAGTACTTC.

This clonotype occurred many times. This rearrangement joins TRBV28 to TRBJ1-5, with D possibly being TRBD1 (5 bases). Trimming took off 6 bases at V and 0 bases at J, with 9 bases between the two ends. Germline values: CDR1 MDHEN, CDR2 SYDVKM. CDR3 length: 14 amino acids. The CDR3 sequence: CASSPGFSNQPQHF. For the CDR3, the DNA is TGTGCCAGCAGCCCAGGGTTTAGCAATCAGCCCCAGCATTTT.

This clonotype was detected only a few times. This chain uses TRBV18 with TRBJ2-1, with D possibly being TRBD2 (6 bases). The CDR3 is made up of 15 amino acids. Germline assignment: CDR1 KGHSH and CDR2 LQKENI. V shed 8 bases and J shed 0 bases, with 14 bases lying between them. CDR3: CASATGGSSYNEQFF. The CDR3 nucleotides read TGTGCCAGCGCGACTGGGGGGAGCTCCTACAATGAGCAGTTCTTC.

This clonotype turned up a few times. A read error may explain this, as a much larger clone is one base away. The CDR3 loop is CASSRGQAHEQYF. Here the CDR3 DNA reads TGTGCCAGCAGCCGGGGACAGGCCCACGAGCAGTACTTC. The genes are TRBV6-1 and TRBJ2-7, with 8 bases aligning to TRBD1. CDR3 length equals 13 residues. After removal of 6 bases from V and 5 bases from J, the junction contained 6 bases not matched to a gene. The germline CDR1 and CDR2 sequences are MNHNS and SASEGT.

The chain combines TRBV24-1 with TRBJ2-2, with D maybe TRBD1 (5 bases). V lost 3 bases, J lost 6 bases, and 16 bases lay in between. This CDR3 has 16 amino acids. Germline CDR1 KGHDR, CDR2 SFDVKD. The CDR3 sequence: CATSDRAAGKPGELFF. CDR3 coding DNA: TGTGCCACCAGTGATCGGGCCGCAGGGAAACCCGGGGAGCTGTTTTTT.

V usage is TRBV24-1 and J usage is TRBJ2-5; possibly TRBD1 or TRBD2 for D (6 bases each). CDR3 length: 16 residues. V shed 3 bases and J shed 1 base, with 14 bases lying between them. CDR1 is KGHDR and CDR2 is SFDVKD in the germline V gene. The CDR3: CATSDTGASRQETQYF. The CDR3 region has the DNA TGTGCCACCAGTGATACGGGGGCTTCCCGCCAAGAGACCCAGTACTTC.

The gene calls are TRBV6-6 and TRBJ1-5; D may be TRBD1 (6 bases). This CDR3 spans 16 amino acids. The V end lost 2 bases, the J end lost 2 bases, and 13 bases lay between the germline ends. CDR1 MNHNY and CDR2 SVGAGI come from the germline V gene (reference sequence). CDR3: CASSYLRGPCNQPQHF. The CDR3 bases are TGTGCCAGCAGTTACCTACGGGGGCCCTGCAATCAGCCCCAGCATTTT.

This clonotype showed up many times. J is TRBJ2-5 and V is TRBV30, with D maybe TRBD2 (5 bases). This CDR3 has 14 amino acids. V was clipped by 3 bases and J by 5 bases, with 16 bases between them. The V gene's germline CDR1 is GTSNPN and CDR2 SVGIG (reference sequence). CDR3 DNA sequence: TGTGCCTGGAGGAGGGCCGAAAGGTGGGAGACCCAGTACTTC. Translating it yields CAWRRAERWETQYF.

The chain is built from TRBV13 and TRBJ1-4; 7 bases map to TRBD1. Germline loops: CDR1 PRHDT, CDR2 FYEKMQ (reference sequence). This CDR3 spans 15 amino acids. V lost 1 base to trimming and J lost 7 bases; unmatched junction nucleotides: 6. The DNA for the CDR3 is TGTGCCAGCAGCTTAGAGGCAGGGGGGAGTGAAAAACTGTTTTTT. Translation: CASSLEAGGSEKLFF. Looking up the rest from reference TRBV13 and TRBJ1-4 gives the full variable domain: AAGVIQSPRHLIKEKRETATLKCYPIPRHDTVYWYQQGPGQDPQFLISFYEKMQSDKGSIPDRFSAQQFSDYHSELNMSSLELGDSALYFCASSLEAGGSEKLFFGSGTQLSVL.

The chain uses TRBV5-6 and TRBJ1-2; 10 bases fit TRBD1. This CDR3 spans 16 amino acids. Germline CDR1 SGHDT, CDR2 YYEEEE. V was pared by 1 base and J by 4 bases, with 7 bases of the junction left unmatched. The CDR3, as DNA: TGTGCCAGCAGCTTGCCCCCGGGACAGGGGCCCTATGGCTACACCTTC. Residues: CASSLPPGQGPYGYTF.

The V call is TRBV6-1, the J call TRBJ2-5; 11 nucleotides line up with TRBD2. Trimming at V came to 6 bases and at J to 0 bases, leaving 12 bases not matched to a gene. CDR1 and CDR2 from the germline V gene are MNHNS and SASEGT. The CDR3 totals 18 residues. CDR3 in DNA: TGTGCCAGCAGCGCCGGGACTAGCGGAATGATGTACCAAGAGACCCAGTACTTC. It codes for CASSAGTSGMMYQETQYF.

The table lists this clonotype with many counts. The gene calls are TRBV6-5 and TRBJ2-4, with D perhaps TRBD1 or TRBD2 (5 bases each). Germline loops: CDR1 MNHEY, CDR2 SVGAGI. The CDR3 runs to 14 residues. Trimming removed 5 bases at V and 7 bases at J, with 15 bases between. The CDR3: CASSRGRELNIQYF. CDR3 in DNA: TGTGCCAGCAGTCGGGGCAGGGAATTGAACATTCAGTACTTC.

The chain couples TRBV12-3 or TRBV12-4 to TRBJ2-3; possible D gene TRBD2, 5 bases. Trimming removed 6 bases from V and 3 bases from J, with 13 bases in between. The CDR3 consists of 14 residues. As DNA, the CDR3 is TGTGCCAGCAGCCCCGGACTGACTACAGATACGCAGTATTTT. Protein: CASSPGLTTDTQYF.